This passage covers 3 T cell receptor beta chains from one sample sequenced in a study of CD8 T cells in Susac syndrome. Roughly 0.45 to 1 ug RNA was reverse transcribed with random hexamers. TCRdb used MiXCR to reprocess the immunoSEQ multiplex PCR reads, holding one entry per CDR3 protein. The repertoire holds about 85,000 distinct CDR3 sequences, with just under 95% as singletons. The sample consisted of CD8+ T cells from PBMCs. These receptors came from a human donor in good health.

This sequence joins TRBV6-2 or TRBV6-3 and TRBJ2-1, with TRBD2 identical over 10 bases. There are 15 residues in the CDR3. V trimming: 0 bases; J trimming: 7 bases; junction bases outside the gene matches: 3. CDR1 is MNHEY, CDR2 SVGEGT, per germline. For the CDR3, the DNA is TGTGCCAGCAGTTACTCCGGTAGCGGGAGGAATGAGCAGTTCTTC. It yields the protein CASSYSGSGRNEQFF.

The rearrangement joins TRBV27 to TRBJ1-2; 8 nucleotides match TRBD1. From germline, CDR1 is MNHEY and CDR2 SMNVEV (reference sequence). V trimming: 6 bases; J trimming: 3 bases; junction bases outside the gene matches: 3. The CDR3 sequence is 13 residues long. The CDR3 bases are TGTGCCAGCAGCCCGGACAGGGACTATGGCTACACCTTC. This codes for CASSPDRDYGYTF.

The chain combines TRBV11-2 with TRBJ2-7; D is uncertain. Trimming removed 2 bases at V and 9 bases at J, with 23 bases between. This CDR3 is built from 16 residues. Germline V gene sequence: CDR1 SGHAT, CDR2 FQNNGV. This CDR3 is CASSLYGPGPPEVQYF. The CDR3 nucleotides are TGTGCCAGCAGCTTATACGGGCCCGGCCCGCCTGAGGTGCAGTACTTC.